This TCR beta chain was identified in a study of shared clonotypes between healthy human individuals. Study information: There were three CD4 naive, three CD4 memory, two CD8 naive and one CD8 memory plates per donor.

CDR1 and CDR2 from the germline V gene are MNHEY and SMNVEV (reference sequence). CDR3 length: 14 residues. Trimming took 3 bases from V and 6 from J, leaving 11 bases between them. Notes on the study in general: What naive subsets generally showed was a larger estimated richness than memory subsets showed. The small donor group covered limited genetic and exposure diversity.

Concerning this clone: The antigen remains undetermined.

Data came from immunoSEQ multiplex PCR; TCRdb stores just in-frame clones and leaves some out. The top ten clones hold 0.52% of a sample with over a million clones, about 84% of them seen once. This receptor was identified in a man younger than 35 in good health. Some clones in this sample may be carry-over from other donors' samples. The J gene is TRBJ2-2, the V gene TRBV27; D not resolved. Sequencing input: memory CD4+ T cells from PBMCs. Subset of the sample: CD45RA-negative fraction. CDR3 in amino acids: CASSFLIRAGELFF. Written as DNA, the CDR3 is TGTGCCAGCAGTTTCCTTATTCGGGCCGGGGAGCTGTTTTTT.